This T cell receptor beta chain was recovered during a study of blood T cell repertoires in COVID-19. Study overall: In each case, the material was cDNA or gDNA derived from T cells, B-cell-depleted T cells, or PBMCs.

Cohorts were assigned according to the clinical history that participants reported. The recovered donors of Cohort 3 showed two negative PCRs, clearance, or symptom resolution. Clones were read by immunoSEQ multiplex PCR, and TCRdb kept only the in-frame ones, dropping some. The table shows 150,000 or so clones, with approximately 80% occurring only once. Germline V gene data show CDR1 as LNHDA and CDR2 as SQIVND (reference sequence). The CDR3 consists of 16 residues. After removal of 3 bases from V and 1 base from J, the junction contained 4 bases not matched to a gene. The receptor's source is a man in his fifties or sixties who had recovered from COVID-19. This sequence joins TRBV19 and TRBJ2-5; 11 nucleotides align to TRBD2. Sequencing used PBMCs or T cells enriched from blood (not recorded which). CDR3 region: CASSILAGGPQETQYF. In DNA form, the CDR3 reads TGTGCCAGTAGTATCCTAGCGGGGGGCCCCCAAGAGACCCAGTACTTC.